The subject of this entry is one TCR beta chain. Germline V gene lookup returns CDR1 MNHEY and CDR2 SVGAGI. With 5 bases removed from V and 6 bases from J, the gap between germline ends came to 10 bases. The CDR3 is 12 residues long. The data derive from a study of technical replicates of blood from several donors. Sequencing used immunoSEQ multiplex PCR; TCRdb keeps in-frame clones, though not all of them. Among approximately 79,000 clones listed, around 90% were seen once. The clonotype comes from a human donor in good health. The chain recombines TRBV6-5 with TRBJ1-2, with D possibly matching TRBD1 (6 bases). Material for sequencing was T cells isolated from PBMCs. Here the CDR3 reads CASSQGTHGYTF. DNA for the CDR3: TGTGCCAGCAGTCAGGGGACGCATGGCTACACCTTC.